The 3 T cell receptor beta chains given below trace back to one sample, sequenced in a study of human T cells and chemical hapten exposure. Specified time point: pre-sensitization, week 0. Treatment in this sample: therapeutic diphenylcyclopropenone sensitization with weekly scalp DPC. Each CDR3 protein is one row after TCRdb ran MiXCR on the RACE reads. The sample lists approximately 370,000 distinct CDR3 sequences, 4.5% to 5.5% occurring once. The sample was whole blood, taken in connection with sensitization to the hapten diphenylcyclopropenone (DPC). The receptor source for this set is a woman aged 18-30 years with alopecia areata. Some clones in this sample may be carry-over from other donors' samples.

The chain couples TRBV3-1 to TRBJ1-5; 7 positions match TRBD1. Germline CDR1 LGHDT, CDR2 YNNKEL (reference sequence). V shed 2 bases, J shed 5 bases, and the junction held 6 bases outside the gene matches. This CDR3 comprises 15 residues. The CDR3 sequence is CASSQRGQYYQPQHF. CDR3 sequence (DNA): TGTGCCAGCAGCCAAAGGGGACAGTACTATCAGCCCCAGCATTTT.

This chain joins TRBV4-2 and TRBJ1-2, with D perhaps matching TRBD1 (5 bases). CDR3 length: 16 amino acids. The V and J ends lost 0 bases and 0 bases respectively, with 11 bases between them. Germline loops: CDR1 LGHNA, CDR2 YNFKEQ. CDR3 region: CASSQEGARSNYGYTF. The CDR3, as DNA: TGTGCCAGCAGCCAAGAAGGGGCCAGGTCTAACTATGGCTACACCTTC.

V gene TRBV7-2 combines with J gene TRBJ2-1; 8 bases align to TRBD1. Germline V gives CDR1 SGHTA, CDR2 FQGNSA. V lost 6 bases and J lost 6; bases outside the gene matches: 7. The CDR3 runs to 14 residues. The CDR3 loop reads CASRTTGALNEQFF. The CDR3 region has the DNA TGTGCCAGCAGAACGACAGGGGCCCTCAATGAGCAGTTCTTC.